This T cell receptor (beta chain) was sequenced during a study of blood T cell repertoires in COVID-19. Study information: Sites in the United States, Italy and Spain provided acute and convalescent COVID-19 samples. Sample material is recorded as cDNA or gDNA derived from T cells, B-cell-depleted T cells, or PBMCs.

In the authors' workflow: For nucleated cells, counts were estimated from reference gene primer amplification. Using immunoSEQ multiplex PCR, the repertoire was profiled, and TCRdb retains in-frame clones only, with some absent. V, J and clone size reflect that table, while D and trimming were determined from the DNA. This sample has fewer than 250,000 clones, with roughly 86% found just once. The specimen sequenced was peripheral blood. The source of this sequence is an older woman who had recovered from COVID-19.

DNA of the CDR3: TGCGCCAGCAGCTTGGCGGGACAGGTTGGATCACCCCTCCACTTT. This codes for CASSLAGQVGSPLHF. V and J are TRBV5-1 and TRBJ1-6; 8 bases map to TRBD1. Germline V gives CDR1 SGHRS, CDR2 YFSETQ. The ends lost 0 bases at V and 10 bases at J; junction bases unmatched: 6. The CDR3 totals 15 residues. Full variable domain (outside the CDR3, taken from reference TRBV5-1 and TRBJ1-6): KAGVTQTPRYLIKTRGQQVTLSCSPISGHRSVSWYQQTPGQGLQFLFEYFSETQRNKGNFPGRFSGRQFSNSRSEMNVSTLELGDSALYLCASSLAGQVGSPLHFGNGTRLTVT.